A selection of T cell receptor beta chains follows, all from one sample in a study of OX40 agonist ivuxolimab in advanced cancers. Profiled with immunoSEQ multiplex PCR; TCRdb holds only in-frame clones, not every one. The sample holds under 15,000 clones; over 75% are singletons and the top ten take approximately 25%. The sequencing here drew on CD4+ or CD8+ T cells sorted from blood, taken in a trial of the OX40 agonist ivuxolimab. The origin of the receptors is an adult with an advanced solid tumor such as melanoma, head and neck, liver or kidney cancer. Both conserved end residues are part of each CDR3. The order of the fields is V gene, D gene, J gene, CDR3 protein. A D gene is named only where the DNA matches it firmly.

>TRBV30|TRBD1|TRBJ2-1
CAWSVGQGANEQFF
>TRBV27|NA|TRBJ2-2
CASSTNTGELFF
>TRBV28|NA|TRBJ1-1
CASSLEYDTETFF
>TRBV15|NA|TRBJ1-3
CATSITDDSGNTIYF
>TRBV7-2|TRBD1|TRBJ2-2
CASQSGTGVSGELFF
>TRBV27|NA|TRBJ2-1
CASSFRDEQFF
>TRBV5-6|NA|TRBJ1-1
CASSPGVNTEAFF
>TRBV14|TRBD1|TRBJ1-1
CASSQELVLGTGDLYTEAFF
>TRBV5-5|TRBD2|TRBJ2-1
CASSFLADYNEQFF
>TRBV13|NA|TRBJ2-1
CASSEVGDSQNEQFF
>TRBV28|NA|TRBJ2-3
CASSSRGRGVTDTQYF
>TRBV21-1|NA|TRBJ2-1
CASSLPTSHLYNEQFF
>TRBV27|TRBD1|TRBJ2-1
CASRVQGKGYNEQFF
>TRBV10-3|TRBD2|TRBJ2-7
CAIRPTSGEGSSYEQYF
>TRBV27|NA|TRBJ2-3
CASRVLSTDTQYF
>TRBV28|NA|TRBJ1-5
CAGGFSRQPQHF
>TRBV27|TRBD2|TRBJ2-1
CASSWSGRLNEQFF
>TRBV28|TRBD2|TRBJ2-1
CASSFGLAEHNEQFF
>TRBV27|NA|TRBJ2-2
CASSFLGTSNTGELFF
>TRBV7-9|NA|TRBJ1-3
CASSLTGGAESGNTIYF
>TRBV7-6|NA|TRBJ1-6
CANEGIDSPLHF
>TRBV28|NA|TRBJ2-5
CASSLGTQVPETQYF
>TRBV13|TRBD2|TRBJ2-3
CASRIGVGLAGSDTQYF
>TRBV12-2|NA|TRBJ2-7
CASRPLRTGNSYEQYF
>TRBV9|TRBD2|TRBJ2-3
CAGSDGTSGITDTQYF
>TRBV9|NA|TRBJ1-1
CASSPEGGRLATEAFF
>TRBV4-1|NA|TRBJ2-7
CASSQEGMPGYEQYF
>TRBV13|TRBD2|TRBJ2-7
CASSSTRLAGSYEQYF
>TRBV9|NA|TRBJ2-1
CASSVEGTPSNEQFF
>TRBV15|NA|TRBJ2-3
CATSRDASISDTQYF
>TRBV9|NA|TRBJ1-1
CASSVASLDTEAFF
>TRBV9|TRBD1|TRBJ2-7
CASSVAHDRGYEQYF
>TRBV29-1|NA|TRBJ1-2
CSVEWENYGYTF
>TRBV4-1|TRBD2|TRBJ2-1
CASSQEELAGGLGDNEQFF
>TRBV2|TRBD2|TRBJ2-3
CAIRDYSTDTQYF
>TRBV4-1|NA|TRBJ1-6
CASSPPGGSPLHF
>TRBV18|TRBD1|TRBJ1-2
CASSPPAGTAHYGYTF
>TRBV7-9|TRBD2|TRBJ2-2
CASSLAGTSGTGELFF
>TRBV5-1|NA|TRBJ2-3
CASSQTAFTDTQYF
>TRBV27|NA|TRBJ2-5
CASSLSRPETQYF
>TRBV14|NA|TRBJ1-6
CASSLTTGVGSPLHF
>TRBV27|NA|TRBJ2-6
CASSLSYRSSGANVLTF
>TRBV29-1|TRBD1|TRBJ1-5
CSVSQGEGDQPQHF
>TRBV5-1|TRBD1|TRBJ1-6
CASRAAGQGNSPLHF
>TRBV13|NA|TRBJ2-7
CASSLQGSPYEQYF